The 21 T cell receptor beta chains below come from one sample, sequenced in a study of T cell responses to AZD1222 COVID-19 vaccine. TCRdb keeps only in-frame clones here, not all; method: immunoSEQ multiplex PCR. The data hold around 110,000 clones, with roughly 88% observed a single time. Specimen: peripheral blood, collected on day 0 of AZD1222 vaccination. The origin of the receptors is an adult in good health.

The V gene is TRBV5-1, the J gene TRBJ2-1; D is uncertain. CDR3 length: 12 amino acids. Germline V gene sequence: CDR1 SGHRS, CDR2 YFSETQ. Trimming cost V 0 bases and J 8 bases, with 6 bases left between them. The CDR3 is CASSLGLDEQFF. The CDR3 nucleotides read TGCGCCAGCAGCTTGGGATTGGATGAGCAGTTCTTC.

The chain links TRBV19 to TRBJ1-5, with D uncertain. V was trimmed by 9 bases and J by 1 base, leaving 13 bases between them. The length of the CDR3 is 14 residues. The germline V gene encodes CDR1 LNHDA and CDR2 SQIVND (reference sequence). The CDR3 nucleotides are TGTGCCAGCAAAGGTATGGGCAGCAATCAGCCCCAGCATTTT. It encodes CASKGMGSNQPQHF.

The chain is built from TRBV19 and TRBJ2-1; D is possibly TRBD1 (5 bases). Germline V gives CDR1 LNHDA, CDR2 SQIVND (reference sequence). The length of the CDR3 is 13 residues. Trimming removed 6 bases from V and 4 bases from J, with 10 bases in between. CDR3 sequence reads: CASSTGPYNEQFF. The CDR3 DNA is TGTGCCAGTAGCACAGGTCCGTACAATGAGCAGTTCTTC.

V gene TRBV5-4 combines with J gene TRBJ1-2, with D perhaps matching TRBD1 (6 bases). Germline V gives CDR1 SGHNT, CDR2 YYREEE (reference sequence). The V end lost 4 bases, the J end lost 8 bases, and 24 bases lay between the germline ends. The CDR3 length is 16 residues. CDR3 loop: CASSPTPTGSQGGYTF. The CDR3 DNA sequence: TGTGCCAGCAGCCCAACTCCCACAGGGTCCCAGGGAGGCTACACCTTC.

In this sample, this clone turned up once. The V gene is TRBV6-5, the J gene TRBJ2-7; 10 nucleotides agree with TRBD1. Germline V gene sequence: CDR1 MNHEY, CDR2 SVGAGI. The CDR3 runs to 14 residues. The V and J ends lost 4 bases and 5 bases, in that order; junction bases with no gene match: 5. In nucleotides, the CDR3 is TGTGCCAGCAGTTCGTCGGGGACAGGGGACGAGCAGTACTTC. Its protein is CASSSSGTGDEQYF.

The gene calls are TRBV30 and TRBJ2-2; possible D gene TRBD1, 5 bases. Germline CDR1 is GTSNPN and CDR2 is SVGIG (reference sequence). The CDR3 extends over 15 amino acids. The V gene lost 4 bases and the J gene lost 0 bases, with 12 bases spanning the gap. In nucleotides, the CDR3 is TGTGCCTGGAAGAGCAGGGCCACGAACACCGGGGAGCTGTTTTTT. Translated, it gives CAWKSRATNTGELFF.

CDR3 coding DNA: TGTGCCAGCAGTGGGGTGCTCCCTAGCAGGGATGAGCAGTTCTTC. This encodes CASSGVLPSRDEQFF. The chain links TRBV2 to TRBJ2-1; D could derive from TRBD1 or TRBD2 (5 bases each). V was clipped by 4 bases and J by 8 bases, with 18 bases between them. The CDR3 loop spans 15 amino acids. Germline V gene lookup returns CDR1 SNHLY and CDR2 FYNNEI.

The V call is TRBV4-2, the J call TRBJ1-4; no clear D gene. The CDR3 is made up of 15 amino acids. V shed 6 bases and J shed 4 bases, with 15 bases lying between them. Per the germline V gene, CDR1 is LGHNA and CDR2 is YNFKEQ. In nucleotides, the CDR3 is TGTGCCAGCAGTATCAGTACAACCAATAATGAAAAACTGTTTTTT. It yields the protein CASSISTTNNEKLFF.

This clone has just a few counts. The chain uses TRBV7-8 and TRBJ1-2; 9 nucleotides line up with TRBD1. This CDR3 comprises 17 residues. V was clipped by 7 bases and J by 3 bases; unmatched bases: 15. Germline lookup yields CDR1 SGHVS and CDR2 FQNEAQ. The CDR3 sequence is CASTSFRDRAIYYGYTF. The CDR3, as DNA: TGTGCCAGCACTTCCTTCCGGGACAGGGCAATTTACTATGGCTACACCTTC.

The chain is built from TRBV7-2 and TRBJ2-2; weak D call: TRBD1 (6 bases). Trimming removed 6 bases at V and 0 bases at J, with 11 bases between. Germline CDR1 and CDR2: SGHTA and FQGNSA. CDR3 length: 15 residues. The CDR3 sequence is CASRAAGANTGELFF. The DNA for the CDR3 is TGTGCCAGCAGGGCGGCAGGGGCGAACACCGGGGAGCTGTTTTTT. Full variable domain (outside the CDR3, taken from reference TRBV7-2 and TRBJ2-2): GAGVSQSPSNKVTEKGKDVELRCDPISGHTALYWYRQSLGQGLEFLIYFQGNSAPDKSGLPSDRFSAERTGGSVSTLTIQRTQQEDSAVYLCASRAAGANTGELFFGEGSRLTVL.

The rearrangement links TRBV5-4 to TRBJ2-1; 9 bases line up with TRBD1. CDR3 length: 17 amino acids. After removal of 4 bases from V and 2 bases from J, the junction contained 10 bases not matched to a gene. Germline CDR1 is SGHNT and CDR2 is YYREEE (reference sequence). The CDR3 nucleotides read TGTGCCAGCAGCCTGGGACAGGGCGGAAGGACCTACAATGAGCAGTTCTTC. Its protein product is CASSLGQGGRTYNEQFF.

The chain links TRBV10-1 to TRBJ2-1; 8 bases align to TRBD1. The V and J ends lost 5 bases and 3 bases, in that order; junction bases with no gene match: 3. Germline CDR1 reads WNHNN; CDR2 reads SYGVQD (reference sequence). The CDR3 has 14 amino acids. CDR3 coding DNA: TGCGCCAGCAGTAAGACAGGGGTCTACAATGAGCAGTTCTTC. It translates to CASSKTGVYNEQFF.

V and J are TRBV28 and TRBJ1-5, with D possibly being TRBD1 (6 bases). V shed 4 bases and J shed 2 bases, with 9 bases lying between them. Looked up from germline, CDR1 is MDHEN and CDR2 is SYDVKM. This CDR3 is built from 14 residues. CDR3 sequence reads: CASSSGVGNQPQHF. In nucleotides, the CDR3 is TGTGCCAGCAGTTCAGGGGTAGGCAATCAGCCCCAGCATTTT.

This clone was picked up a small number of times. As DNA, the CDR3 is TGTGCCAGTACCTTCACACTTACCACAGGGCTACAGGATGGCTACACCTTC. Encoded protein: CASTFTLTTGLQDGYTF. The gene calls are TRBV19 and TRBJ1-2; D may be TRBD1 (6 bases). Germline V gene sequence: CDR1 LNHDA, CDR2 SQIVND (reference sequence). CDR3 length: 17 amino acids. Trimming pared 7 bases from V and 6 bases from J, leaving 27 bases between.

The chain links TRBV5-1 to TRBJ1-1, with D unresolved. Germline V gives CDR1 SGHRS, CDR2 YFSETQ. Trimming removed 0 bases at V and 4 bases at J, with 7 bases between. This CDR3 has 13 residues. CDR3 DNA sequence: TGCGCCAGCAGCTTGGAACCGGGCACTGAAGCTTTCTTT. The encoded protein is CASSLEPGTEAFF.

The chain couples TRBV6-4 to TRBJ2-7; D is unresolved. Trimming removed 6 bases from V and 0 bases from J, with 15 bases in between. Germline V lookup: CDR1 MRHNA, CDR2 SNTAGT. This CDR3 has 15 residues. This chain's CDR3 is CASSVGLEASYEQYF. The CDR3 region has the DNA TGTGCCAGCAGCGTCGGCCTAGAGGCCTCCTACGAGCAGTACTTC.

The J gene is TRBJ1-4, the V gene TRBV6-5; D unresolved. Trimming shortened V by 11 bases and J by 4 bases, and 14 bases separated the two germline ends. From germline, CDR1 is MNHEY and CDR2 SVGAGI. The CDR3 spans 13 residues. The CDR3 coding sequence is TGTGCCGCAGCAGGAACTCATAATGAAAAACTGTTTTTT. This sequence encodes CAAAGTHNEKLFF.

This chain joins TRBV9 and TRBJ2-3; 10 nucleotides line up with TRBD1. The CDR3 sequence is 17 residues long. Germline V CDR1 and CDR2: SGDLS, YYNGEE. V was pared by 4 bases and J by 3 bases, with 11 bases of the junction left unmatched. As DNA, the CDR3 is TGTGCCAGCAGCCCTTGGGACAGGGGAAAGACGACAGATACGCAGTATTTT. This translates into CASSPWDRGKTTDTQYF.

This chain joins TRBV24-1 and TRBJ2-6; D might be TRBD1 (5 bases). CDR1 is KGHDR and CDR2 is SFDVKD in the germline V gene. The CDR3 covers 17 residues. V was cut by 2 bases and J by 2 bases, with 12 bases left in between. DNA for the CDR3: TGTGCCACCAGTGATTCTAAAGGGGCGGCTGGGGCCAACGTCCTGACTTTC. Its translation is CATSDSKGAAGANVLTF.

The V call is TRBV5-1, the J call TRBJ2-5; perhaps TRBD1 as D (5 bases). This CDR3 is built from 14 residues. Trimming removed 0 bases at V and 1 base at J, with 7 bases between. Germline assignment: CDR1 SGHRS and CDR2 YFSETQ. Here the CDR3 reads CASSLGGAQETQYF. CDR3 DNA: TGCGCCAGCAGCTTGGGTGGGGCCCAAGAGACCCAGTACTTC.

This chain connects TRBV10-2 to TRBJ2-5, with TRBD2 matching over 10 bases. The CDR3 extends over 13 amino acids. Germline values: CDR1 WSHSY, CDR2 SAAADI. The J segment lost 5 bases and the V segment lost 6 bases, leaving 3 bases of the junction unmatched. The CDR3 DNA reads as TGCGCCAGCAGGGGGACTAGCGACGAGACCCAGTACTTC. It yields the protein CASRGTSDETQYF.